This T cell receptor (beta chain) is drawn from a study of control samples from healthy donors and cancer patients. The germline gives CDR1 SGHNT, CDR2 YYREEE (reference sequence). Between the trimmed V and J ends, which lost 2 bases and 12 bases, there was a span of 15 bases. CDR3 length equals 14 residues. TCRdb's table, derived via immunoSEQ multiplex PCR, lists solely in-frame clones and lacks some. The sample records 130,000 to 150,000 clones, roughly 93% being singletons. The TCR was taken from a man younger than 35 in good health. The gene calls are TRBV5-4 and TRBJ1-6; the D gene is possibly TRBD1 (6 bases). The sample consisted of blood. This CDR3 is CASSLGTTVEPLHF. Written as DNA, the CDR3 is TGTGCCAGCAGCTTAGGGACAACGGTCGAACCCCTCCACTTT.